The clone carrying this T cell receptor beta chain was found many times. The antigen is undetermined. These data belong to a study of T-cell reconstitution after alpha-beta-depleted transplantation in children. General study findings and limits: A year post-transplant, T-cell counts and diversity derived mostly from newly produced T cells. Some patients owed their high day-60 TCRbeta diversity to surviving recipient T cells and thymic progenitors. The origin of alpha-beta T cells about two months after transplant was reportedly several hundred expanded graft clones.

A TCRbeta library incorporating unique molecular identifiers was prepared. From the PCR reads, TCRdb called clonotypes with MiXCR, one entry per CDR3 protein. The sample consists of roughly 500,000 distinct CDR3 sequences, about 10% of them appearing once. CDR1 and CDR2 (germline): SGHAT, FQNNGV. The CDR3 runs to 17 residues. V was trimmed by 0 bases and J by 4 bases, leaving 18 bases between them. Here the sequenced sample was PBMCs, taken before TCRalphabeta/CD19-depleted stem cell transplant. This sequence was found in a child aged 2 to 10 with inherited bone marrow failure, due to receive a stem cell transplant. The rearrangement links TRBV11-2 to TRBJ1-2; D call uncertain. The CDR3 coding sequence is TGTGCCAGCAGCTTAGATGTAACGGGAGGGTTCGCCTATGGCTACACCTTC. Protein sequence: CASSLDVTGGFAYGYTF.